This T cell receptor beta chain was obtained from a study of blood T cell repertoires in COVID-19. Study summary: In each case, the material was cDNA or gDNA derived from T cells, B-cell-depleted T cells, or PBMCs.

Original data processing: Nucleated cell number was recorded as an estimate derived from reference gene primer amplification. Assay: immunoSEQ multiplex PCR; the TCRdb copy retains only in-frame clones and omits some. That table supplies the V and J calls and clone size; D and trimming were determined from the DNA. This sample has tens of thousands of clones, with roughly 89% found just once. Germline loops: CDR1 MNHEY, CDR2 SMNVEV (reference sequence). V lost 5 bases and J lost 8, with 16 bases in between. CDR3 length: 15 residues. The sample consisted of peripheral blood. This TCR was sampled from a middle-aged man with active or convalescent COVID-19. The V call is TRBV27, the J call TRBJ1-6; D gene unclear. This CDR3 is CASSHRYRPDSPLHF. DNA of the CDR3: TGTGCCAGCAGTCACCGGTATCGCCCGGATTCACCCCTCCACTTT.